This TCR beta chain emerged from a study of CD4 T cells in relation to SARS-CoV-2 and coronaviruses. Naive and memory CD4+ T cells were cultured with CEF, then survey-sequenced. TCRdb keeps only in-frame clones here, not all; method: immunoSEQ multiplex PCR. In the table there are about 36,000 clones, around 83% of which are singletons. Concerning this clone: The antigen is undetermined.

The V gene end was trimmed by 5 bases and the J gene end by 2 bases; junction bases not matched to a gene: 5. This CDR3 contains 15 residues. Germline loops: CDR1 LNHDA, CDR2 SQIVND (reference sequence). The V call is TRBV19, the J call TRBJ2-7; 11 bases align to TRBD2. Sequencing used naive CD4+ T cells from PBMCs, cultured in vitro. The sample's subset: naive CD4+ T cells isolated by negative enrichment. This TCR came from an adult with COVID-19. CDR3 sequence reads: CASSEGTSGTYEQYF. DNA for the CDR3: TGTGCCAGTAGTGAGGGGACTAGCGGAACCTACGAGCAGTACTTC.